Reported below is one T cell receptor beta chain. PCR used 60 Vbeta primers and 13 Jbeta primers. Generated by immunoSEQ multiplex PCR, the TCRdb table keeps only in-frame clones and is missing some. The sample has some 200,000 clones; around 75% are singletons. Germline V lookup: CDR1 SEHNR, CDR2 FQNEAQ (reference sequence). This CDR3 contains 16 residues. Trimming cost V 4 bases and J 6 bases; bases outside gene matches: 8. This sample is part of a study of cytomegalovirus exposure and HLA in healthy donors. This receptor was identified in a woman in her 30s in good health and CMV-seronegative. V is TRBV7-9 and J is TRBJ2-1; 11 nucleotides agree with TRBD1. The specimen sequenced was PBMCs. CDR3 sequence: CASSSRRGTGGNEQFF. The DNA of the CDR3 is TGTGCCAGCAGCTCACGGAGGGGGACAGGGGGCAATGAGCAGTTCTTC.